Listed below are T cell receptor beta chains from one sample, sequenced in a study of Ad26.COV2.S vaccination and SARS-CoV-2 variants. Libraries were prepared by immunoSEQ multiplex PCR; TCRdb keeps only in-frame clonotypes and omits some of them. The table lists around 450,000 clones, 90% of them singletons, with around 4.5% in the top ten. The sample here was peripheral blood, taken in a trial of Ad26.COV2.S vaccine versus placebo. These receptors came from a person aged 18-65 years who received the Ad26.COV2.S COVID-19 vaccine or a placebo. Each CDR3 is given with its conserved first and last residue. Fields, in order: clone size, J gene, V gene, D gene, CDR3 protein, CDR3 DNA. The D gene is left open where the match is weak. Expanded clones are given a class, and other clones once, few, many or no size at all.

once TRBJ1-2 TRBV11-2 TRBD1 CASSQGQGDIYGYTF TGTGCCAGCAGCCAAGGACAGGGAGACATCTATGGCTACACCTTC
- TRBJ2-7 TRBV20-1 TRBD2 CSASLAGGRSYEQYF TGCAGTGCTAGTCTAGCGGGAGGGCGTTCCTACGAGCAGTACTTC
once TRBJ2-7 TRBV7-6 TRBD1 CASSPGQGERYEQYF TGTGCCAGCAGCCCAGGACAGGGGGAACGGTACGAGCAGTACTTC
- TRBJ2-7 TRBV6-5 - CASSPYSSNSYEQYF TGTGCCAGCAGTCCCTACTCTTCCAACTCCTACGAGCAGTACTTC
- TRBJ2-7 TRBV4-1 TRBD2 CASSHGPASGIPYEQYF TGCGCCAGCAGCCATGGTCCCGCTAGCGGGATTCCCTACGAGCAGTACTTC
few TRBJ2-7 TRBV6-5 - CATSRTVSSYEQYF TGTGCCACATCCAGGACAGTAAGCTCCTACGAGCAGTACTTC
- TRBJ1-1 TRBV11-2 - CASSLEGNTEAFF TGTGCCAGCAGCTTAGAGGGGAACACTGAAGCTTTCTTT
- TRBJ2-4 TRBV7-9 - CASGLLQERKNIQYF TGTGCCAGCGGCTTACTCCAGGAGAGGAAAAACATTCAGTACTTC
- TRBJ2-1 TRBV29-1 TRBD2 CSVKVDLAGGPNEQFF TGCAGCGTTAAAGTTGACTTAGCGGGAGGTCCGAATGAGCAGTTCTTC
once TRBJ1-6 TRBV11-2 - CASSLVSSYNSPLHF TGTGCCAGCAGCTTAGTAAGCTCCTATAATTCACCCCTCCACTTT
few TRBJ2-5 TRBV15 TRBD2 CATSRGQGGETQYF TGTGCCACCAGCAGAGGCCAGGGAGGGGAGACCCAGTACTTC
- TRBJ1-1 TRBV2 TRBD1 CASIRQGHTEAFF TGTGCCAGCATACGACAGGGTCACACTGAAGCTTTCTTT
once TRBJ1-5 TRBV29-1 - CSLRPGDQPQHF TGCAGCCTCCGGCCGGGGGATCAGCCCCAGCATTTT
- TRBJ2-3 TRBV9 TRBD2 CASSVSGRSTDTQYF TGTGCCAGCAGCGTTAGCGGGAGGAGCACAGATACGCAGTATTTT
- TRBJ2-5 TRBV25-1 TRBD2 CASGTLAGDETQYF TGTGCCAGCGGCACACTAGCGGGAGATGAGACCCAGTACTTC
- TRBJ2-1 TRBV7-9 - CAMSLGGRGNEQFF TGTGCCATGTCCCTGGGGGGGCGCGGGAATGAGCAGTTCTTC
- TRBJ2-3 TRBV19 - CASSAGLGSTDTQYF TGTGCCAGTAGTGCCGGACTGGGAAGCACAGATACGCAGTATTTT
- TRBJ1-3 TRBV3-1/TRBV3-2 - CASSQDRFGAGTYSGNTIYF TGTGCCAGCAGCCAAGATAGGTTTGGGGCAGGGACATACTCTGGAAACACCATATATTTT
- TRBJ1-3 TRBV7-9 - CASSRTSSGNTIYF TGTGCCAGCAGCCGGACCTCCTCTGGAAACACCATATATTTT
- TRBJ2-1 TRBV19 - CASSIGPANNEQFF TGTGCCAGTAGTATAGGGCCAGCTAACAATGAGCAGTTCTTC
- TRBJ2-5 TRBV28 - CASSPGIVGTQYF TGTGCCAGCAGCCCAGGGATAGTTGGGACCCAGTACTTC
- TRBJ2-5 TRBV5-1 TRBD1 CASRSYGTVDGTQYF TGCGCCAGCAGATCTTACGGGACAGTGGACGGGACCCAGTACTTC
- TRBJ1-1 TRBV5-6 TRBD1 CASSRITTGGVAEAFF TGTGCCAGCAGCCGTATTACGACAGGGGGTGTGGCTGAAGCTTTCTTT
- TRBJ2-7 TRBV7-6 TRBD2 CASSLGMREGGYEQYF TGTGCCAGCAGCTTAGGAATGCGGGAGGGCGGGTACGAGCAGTACTTC
- TRBJ2-1 TRBV9 - CASSPLPTLKINEQFF TGTGCCAGCAGCCCCCTTCCTACCCTCAAGATCAATGAGCAGTTCTTC
- TRBJ1-1 TRBV27 - CASSLGEISNTEAFF TGTGCCAGCAGTCTCGGGGAGATCTCGAACACTGAAGCTTTCTTT
- TRBJ1-2 TRBV27 - CASSPFSGPYGYTF TGTGCCAGCAGTCCTTTCTCAGGGCCCTATGGCTACACCTTC
few TRBJ1-6 TRBV10-2 TRBD1 CASSSGGSSPLHF TGCGCCAGCAGCTCAGGGGGCTCTTCACCCCTCCACTTT
- TRBJ1-4 TRBV9 - CASSPLPQSGEKLFF TGTGCCAGCAGCCCCCTCCCCCAATCGGGCGAAAAACTGTTTTTT
- TRBJ2-7 TRBV5-5 - CASSSRDTAYEQYF TGTGCCAGCAGCTCCCGGGACACTGCCTACGAGCAGTACTTC
- TRBJ2-5 TRBV4-2 TRBD1 CASSQRLTGGDGEETQYF TGTGCCAGCAGCCAAAGACTCACAGGGGGCGACGGGGAAGAGACCCAGTACTTC
- TRBJ2-3 TRBV7-2 TRBD2 CASSSLGLAGGPKDTQYF TGTGCCAGCAGCTCCCTCGGACTAGCGGGAGGGCCTAAAGATACGCAGTATTTT
- TRBJ2-1 TRBV10-3 - CAISEALAYEQFF TGTGCCATCAGTGAGGCGTTAGCGTATGAGCAGTTCTTC
- TRBJ2-5 TRBV25-1 TRBD2 CASSDWSGPGGLQETQYF TGTGCCAGCAGTGACTGGAGCGGTCCGGGGGGGTTGCAAGAGACCCAGTACTTC
- TRBJ2-5 TRBV6-2/TRBV6-3 TRBD2 CASSYSGRVETQYF TGTGCCAGCAGTTATAGCGGGAGGGTAGAGACCCAGTACTTC
- TRBJ2-2 TRBV7-2 TRBD2 CASSSPGPGLEAGELFF TGTGCCAGCAGCTCTCCCGGCCCGGGACTAGAGGCCGGGGAGCTGTTTTTT
- TRBJ2-3 TRBV7-3 TRBD2 CASSLYAGERGDTQYF TGTGCCAGCAGCTTATACGCGGGAGAACGCGGAGATACGCAGTATTTT
- TRBJ2-2 TRBV4-2 - CASSQDLTGVATGELFF TGTGCCAGCAGCCAAGATCTTACGGGAGTGGCCACCGGGGAGCTGTTTTTT
- TRBJ1-6 TRBV10-3 - CAIRGQSHNSPLHF TGTGCCATCAGAGGACAGTCTCATAATTCACCCCTCCACTTT
- TRBJ2-3 TRBV19 TRBD1 CASSMTGGFTDTQYF TGTGCCAGTAGTATGACAGGGGGCTTCACAGATACGCAGTATTTT
- TRBJ2-6 TRBV29-1 - CSADVDPSGANVLTF TGCAGCGCTGATGTTGATCCATCCGGGGCCAACGTCCTGACTTTC
- TRBJ2-7 TRBV7-8 TRBD2 CASSLVVETSGSPYEQYF TGTGCCAGCAGCTTAGTGGTAGAGACTAGCGGGAGTCCCTACGAGCAGTACTTC
- TRBJ2-1 TRBV3-1/TRBV3-2 TRBD1 CASSLRTGTNEQFF TGTGCCAGCAGCCTTCGGACAGGGACCAATGAGCAGTTCTTC
many TRBJ1-2 TRBV4-3 TRBD1 CASSQSWTGVSYGYTF TGCGCCAGCAGCCAATCCTGGACAGGGGTTTCCTATGGCTACACCTTC
- TRBJ2-3 TRBV27 - CASSLKRSGGDTQYF TGTGCCAGCAGTTTGAAGCGGAGCGGAGGAGATACGCAGTATTTT
- TRBJ1-6 TRBV2 - CASIGSSYNSPLHF TGTGCCAGCATTGGGTCCTCCTATAATTCACCCCTCCACTTT
once TRBJ2-2 TRBV5-1 TRBD2 CASSLSRTSGRAWDTGELFF TGCGCCAGCAGCTTGAGTAGGACTAGCGGGAGGGCCTGGGACACCGGGGAGCTGTTTTTT
- TRBJ2-5 TRBV15 - CATSSEPGETQYF TGTGCCACCAGCAGCGAACCAGGAGAGACCCAGTACTTC
- TRBJ2-7 TRBV5-4 - CASSAYDGSYEQYF TGTGCCAGCAGCGCATACGACGGATCCTACGAGCAGTACTTC
- TRBJ1-4 TRBV6-5 - CASSRAFGKLFF TGTGCCAGCAGTAGGGCCTTTGGAAAACTGTTTTTT
- TRBJ2-5 TRBV7-2 - CASSFRRGETQYF TGTGCCAGCAGCTTTAGGCGGGGCGAGACCCAGTACTTC
- TRBJ1-4 TRBV7-8 TRBD1 CASSLPGTGNEKLFF TGTGCCAGCAGCTTGCCCGGGACAGGGAATGAAAAACTGTTTTTT
- TRBJ2-7 TRBV5-1 TRBD1 CASSGQGFYEQYF TGCGCCAGCTCGGGACAGGGGTTTTACGAGCAGTACTTC
- TRBJ2-7 TRBV9 - CASSVEGGTVSEQYF TGTGCCAGCAGCGTAGAGGGGGGGACAGTGTCCGAGCAGTACTTC
- TRBJ1-3 TRBV14 - CASSLGRPSSGNTIYF TGTGCCAGCAGCCTCGGGCGTCCGAGCTCTGGAAACACCATATATTTT
- TRBJ1-6 TRBV6-5 - CASGAKTWDSPLHF TGTGCCAGCGGAGCGAAAACCTGGGATTCACCCCTCCACTTT
- TRBJ2-3 TRBV27 - CATLRTVFTSTDTQYF TGTGCCACCCTCCGGACTGTTTTCACTAGCACAGATACGCAGTATTTT
- TRBJ2-2 TRBV25-1 TRBD1 CASSDPRQGSTGELFF TGTGCCAGCAGTGATCCCCGACAGGGATCCACCGGGGAGCTGTTTTTT